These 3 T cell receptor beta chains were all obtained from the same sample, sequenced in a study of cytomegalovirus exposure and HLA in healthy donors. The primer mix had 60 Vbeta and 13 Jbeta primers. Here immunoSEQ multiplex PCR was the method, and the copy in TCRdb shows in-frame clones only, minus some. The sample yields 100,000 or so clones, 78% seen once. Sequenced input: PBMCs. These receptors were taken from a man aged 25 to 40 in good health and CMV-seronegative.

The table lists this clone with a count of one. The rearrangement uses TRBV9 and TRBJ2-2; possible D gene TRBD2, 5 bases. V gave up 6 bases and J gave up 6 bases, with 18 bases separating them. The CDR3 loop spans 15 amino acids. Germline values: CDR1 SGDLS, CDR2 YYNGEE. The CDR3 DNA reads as TGTGCCAGCAAACTAGGACCACAAGATCCCGGGGAGCTGTTTTTT. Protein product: CASKLGPQDPGELFF.

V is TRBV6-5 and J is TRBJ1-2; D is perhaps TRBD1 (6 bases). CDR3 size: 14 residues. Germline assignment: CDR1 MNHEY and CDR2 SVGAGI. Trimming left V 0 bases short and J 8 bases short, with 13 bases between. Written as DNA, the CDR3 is TGTGCCAGCAGTTACTCAGCACAGGGACTAGGCTACACCTTC. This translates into CASSYSAQGLGYTF.

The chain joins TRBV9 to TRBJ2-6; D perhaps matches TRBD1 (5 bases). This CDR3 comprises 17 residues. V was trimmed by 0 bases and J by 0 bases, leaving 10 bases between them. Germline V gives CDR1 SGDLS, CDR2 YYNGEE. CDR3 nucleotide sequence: TGTGCCAGCAGCGTAGGGCCCACAGGCTCTGGGGCCAACGTCCTGACTTTC. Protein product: CASSVGPTGSGANVLTF.